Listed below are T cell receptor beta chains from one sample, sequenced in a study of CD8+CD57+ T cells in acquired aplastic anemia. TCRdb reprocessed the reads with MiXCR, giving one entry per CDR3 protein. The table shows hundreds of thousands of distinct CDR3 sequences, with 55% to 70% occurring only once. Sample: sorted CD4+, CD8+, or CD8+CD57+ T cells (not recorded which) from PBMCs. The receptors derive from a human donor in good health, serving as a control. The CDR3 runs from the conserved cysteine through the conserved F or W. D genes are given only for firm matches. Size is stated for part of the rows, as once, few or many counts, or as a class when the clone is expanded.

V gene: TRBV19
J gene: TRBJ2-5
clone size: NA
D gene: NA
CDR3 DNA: TGTGCCAGTAGTATACGGGCAGGGCCCCAAGAGACCCAGTACTTC
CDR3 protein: CASSIRAGPQETQYF

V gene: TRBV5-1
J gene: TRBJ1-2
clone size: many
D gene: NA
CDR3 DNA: TGCGCCAGCGCTACCCAACGCGGGTTGGGCTATGGCTACACCTTC
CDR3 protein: CASATQRGLGYGYTF

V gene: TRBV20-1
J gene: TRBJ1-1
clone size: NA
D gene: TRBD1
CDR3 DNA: TGCAGTGCTAGACGTTACGACAGGGACACTGAAGCTTTCTTT
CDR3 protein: CSARRYDRDTEAFF

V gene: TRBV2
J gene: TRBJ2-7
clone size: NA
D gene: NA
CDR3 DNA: TGTGCCAGCAGCGTAACGAGATCGTACAAGCAGTACTTC
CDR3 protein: CASSVTRSYKQYF

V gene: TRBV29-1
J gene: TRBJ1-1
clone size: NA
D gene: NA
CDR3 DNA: TGCAGCGTTGTGCTGGGGGGTACAGCGAACACTGAAGCTTTCTTT
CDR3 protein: CSVVLGGTANTEAFF

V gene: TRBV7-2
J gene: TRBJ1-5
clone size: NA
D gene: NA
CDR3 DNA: TGTGCCAGCAGCTTAGGCGATAAGCAGCCCCAGCATTTT
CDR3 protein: CASSLGDKQPQHF

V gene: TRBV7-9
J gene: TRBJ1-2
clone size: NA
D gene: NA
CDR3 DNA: TGTGCCAGCAGCCCCGATGGAGAGGATGGCTACACCTTC
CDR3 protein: CASSPDGEDGYTF

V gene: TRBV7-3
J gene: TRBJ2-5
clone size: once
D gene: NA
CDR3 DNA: TGTGCCAGCAGCAGTCGGGGGACCAACGGGACCCAGTACTTC
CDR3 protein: CASSSRGTNGTQYF

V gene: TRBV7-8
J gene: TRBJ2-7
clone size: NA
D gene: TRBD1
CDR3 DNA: TGTGCCAGCAGCTTAGTGGTAATCCCCGGGACAGGAGGCTTAGGCGAGCAGTACTTC
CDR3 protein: CASSLVVIPGTGGLGEQYF

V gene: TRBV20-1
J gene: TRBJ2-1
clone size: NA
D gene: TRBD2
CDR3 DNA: TGCAGTGCTGCCGGGACTAGCGGGGGGAGGGACAATGAGCAGTTCTTC
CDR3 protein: CSAAGTSGGRDNEQFF

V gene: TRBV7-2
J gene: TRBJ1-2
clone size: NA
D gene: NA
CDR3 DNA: TGTGCCAGCAGCTTCAGACAGGAAAGCAAGCAGCGCCAGTACACCTTC
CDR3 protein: CASSFRQESKQRQYTF

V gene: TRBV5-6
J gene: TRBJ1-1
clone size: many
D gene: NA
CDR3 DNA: TGTGCCAGCAGCCTCCGGTATGGCCGGGCTTTCTTT
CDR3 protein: CASSLRYGRAFF

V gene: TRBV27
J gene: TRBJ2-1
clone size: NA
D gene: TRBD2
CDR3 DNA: TGTGCCAGCAGTTTATTGACTAGCGGGGGCCCCTACAATGAGCAGTTCTTC
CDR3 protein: CASSLLTSGGPYNEQFF

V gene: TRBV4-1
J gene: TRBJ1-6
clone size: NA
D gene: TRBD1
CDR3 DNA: TGCGCCAGCAGGACAGGGGGGAATCCACCCCTCCACTTT
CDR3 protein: CASRTGGNPPLHF

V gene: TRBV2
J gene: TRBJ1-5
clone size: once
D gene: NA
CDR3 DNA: TGTGCCACCGAGAACCAGGGTCATCAGCCCCAGCATTTT
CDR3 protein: CATENQGHQPQHF

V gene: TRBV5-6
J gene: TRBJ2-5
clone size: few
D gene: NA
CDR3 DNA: TGTGCCAGCAGACCATCGGGACTGCAAGAGACCCAGTACTTC
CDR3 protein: CASRPSGLQETQYF

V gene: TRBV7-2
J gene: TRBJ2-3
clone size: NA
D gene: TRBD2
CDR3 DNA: TGTGCCAGCAGCCTAGTTAATCTAGCGGGGGCGCGCACAGATACGCAGTATTTT
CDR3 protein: CASSLVNLAGARTDTQYF

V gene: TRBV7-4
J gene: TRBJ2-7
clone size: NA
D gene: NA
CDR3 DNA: TGTGCCAGCAGCCGAAGACTTGCGGCCCATATCCACGAGCAGTACTTC
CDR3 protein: CASSRRLAAHIHEQYF

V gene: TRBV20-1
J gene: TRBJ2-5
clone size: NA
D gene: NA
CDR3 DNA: TGCAGTGCTAAAGGGAGTACCGAGGGAGCCCAGTACTTC
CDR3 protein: CSAKGSTEGAQYF

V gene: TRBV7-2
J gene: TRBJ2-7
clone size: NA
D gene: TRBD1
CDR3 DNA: TGTGCCAGCAGCCCAACGGGGACAGGCAGTCAGCCCCAGTACTTC
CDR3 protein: CASSPTGTGSQPQYF

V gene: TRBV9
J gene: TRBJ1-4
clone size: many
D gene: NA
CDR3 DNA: TGTGCCAGCAGCGTAGCAATAAAGGGTGGAGAAAAACTGTTTTTT
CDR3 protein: CASSVAIKGGEKLFF

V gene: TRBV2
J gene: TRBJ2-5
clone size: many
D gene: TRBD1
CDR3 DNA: TGTGCCAGCAGAAGGGGGCGGGCACAAGAGACCCAGTACTTC
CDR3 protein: CASRRGRAQETQYF

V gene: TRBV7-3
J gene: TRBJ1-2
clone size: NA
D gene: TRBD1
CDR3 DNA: TGTGCCAGCAGCTTGGACAGGGCTAGCTACACCTTC
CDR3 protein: CASSLDRASYTF

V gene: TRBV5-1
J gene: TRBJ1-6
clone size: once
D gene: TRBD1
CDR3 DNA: TGCGCCAGCAGAATCGACAGGGACGAGCATTCACCCCTCCACTTT
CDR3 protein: CASRIDRDEHSPLHF

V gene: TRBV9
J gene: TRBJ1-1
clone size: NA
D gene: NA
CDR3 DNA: TGTGCCAGCAGCGTTAGGACTACCCACAATGAAGCTTTCTTT
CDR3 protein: CASSVRTTHNEAFF

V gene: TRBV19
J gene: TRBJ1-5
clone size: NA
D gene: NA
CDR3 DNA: TGTGCCAGTAAGACAGGAATAAGCAATCAGCCCCAGCATTTT
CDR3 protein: CASKTGISNQPQHF

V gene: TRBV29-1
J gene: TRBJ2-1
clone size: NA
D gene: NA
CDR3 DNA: TGCAGCGTTGAAGATCAAAGGGGTAATGAGCAGTTCTTC
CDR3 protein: CSVEDQRGNEQFF

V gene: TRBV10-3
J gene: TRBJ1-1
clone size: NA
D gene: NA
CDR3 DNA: TGTGCCATCAGTGAGGGCACCGGGACGGCGGTCACTGAAGCTTTCTTT
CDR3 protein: CAISEGTGTAVTEAFF

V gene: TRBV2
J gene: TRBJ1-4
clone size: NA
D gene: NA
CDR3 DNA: TGTGCCAGCAGTAAGGACCACCCTAACCAAAAACTCGTGTTT
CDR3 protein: CASSKDHPNQKLVF

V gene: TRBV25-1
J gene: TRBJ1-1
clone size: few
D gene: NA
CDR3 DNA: TGTGCCAGCAGTCGCGTTATAGGCGTGAACACTGAAGCTTTCTTT
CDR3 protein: CASSRVIGVNTEAFF

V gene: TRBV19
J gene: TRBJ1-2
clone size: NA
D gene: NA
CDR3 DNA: TGTGCCAGTAGTATAGGATTAAAGGGGTTCCACACCTTC
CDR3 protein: CASSIGLKGFHTF

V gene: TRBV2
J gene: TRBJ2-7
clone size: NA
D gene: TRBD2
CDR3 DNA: TGTGCCAGCAGTGCGGCTCCGACTAGCGGTTGGTACTACGAGCAGTACTTC
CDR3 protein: CASSAAPTSGWYYEQYF

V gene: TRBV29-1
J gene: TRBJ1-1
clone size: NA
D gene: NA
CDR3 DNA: TGCAGCGGGCGGGGACACCAGAACACTGAAGCTTTCTTT
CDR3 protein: CSGRGHQNTEAFF

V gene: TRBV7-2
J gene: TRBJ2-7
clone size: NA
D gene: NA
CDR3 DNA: TGCGCTAGCAGCGCGGGTCTCCCCTCCTCTGAGCAGTACTTC
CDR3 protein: CASSAGLPSSEQYF

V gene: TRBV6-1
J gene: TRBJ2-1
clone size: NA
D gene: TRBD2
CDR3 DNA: TGTGCCAGCAGTGCGACTAGCGGGGTTTACAATGAGCAGTTCTTC
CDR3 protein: CASSATSGVYNEQFF

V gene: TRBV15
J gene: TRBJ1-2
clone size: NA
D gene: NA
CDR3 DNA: TGTGCCACCAGCACCCCGGGGATGAACTATGGCTACACCTTC
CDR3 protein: CATSTPGMNYGYTF

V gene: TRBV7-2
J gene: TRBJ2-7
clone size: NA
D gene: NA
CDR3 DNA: TGTGCCAGCAGCTTAGGGCCCTGGCGTACAGAAGCTTTCTACTTC
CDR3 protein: CASSLGPWRTEAFYF

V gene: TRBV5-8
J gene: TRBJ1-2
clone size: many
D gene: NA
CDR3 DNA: TGTGCCAGCAGCTTGGACACCGCTAACTATGGCTACACCTTC
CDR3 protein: CASSLDTANYGYTF

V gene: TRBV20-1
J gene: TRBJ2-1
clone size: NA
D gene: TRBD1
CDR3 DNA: TGCAGTGCTAGAGTAGGGGGCGCGGAGAATGAGCAGTTCTTC
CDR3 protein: CSARVGGAENEQFF

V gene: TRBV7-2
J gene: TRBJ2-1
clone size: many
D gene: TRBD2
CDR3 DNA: TGTGCCAGCAGGCCAGGACTAGCGGCTGCTGAGCAGTTCTTC
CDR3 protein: CASRPGLAAAEQFF

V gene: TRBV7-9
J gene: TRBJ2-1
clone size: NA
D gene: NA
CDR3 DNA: TGTGCCAGCAGCTTAATTGCGGGGGCTTCGTCCTACAATGAGCAGTTCTTC
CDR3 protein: CASSLIAGASSYNEQFF

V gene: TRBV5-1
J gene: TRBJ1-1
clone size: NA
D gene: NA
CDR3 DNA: TGCGCCAGCAGACTGAACACCCGGGAGCTTGAGGCTTTCTTT
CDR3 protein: CASRLNTRELEAFF

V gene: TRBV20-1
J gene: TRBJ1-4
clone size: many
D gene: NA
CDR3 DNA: TGCAGTGCTAAGGGGGGCCCTGGTGAAAAACTGTTTTTT
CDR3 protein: CSAKGGPGEKLFF

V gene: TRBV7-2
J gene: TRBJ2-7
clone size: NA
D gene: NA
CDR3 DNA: TGTGCCAGCACCGACCGCGGCGGCTTCAGCCCCAGCAAGTACTTC
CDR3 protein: CASTDRGGFSPSKYF

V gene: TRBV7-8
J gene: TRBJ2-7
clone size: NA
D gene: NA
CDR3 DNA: TGTGCCAGCAGCCGGGACGGCCAGTGGGCCTACGAGCAGTACTTC
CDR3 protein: CASSRDGQWAYEQYF

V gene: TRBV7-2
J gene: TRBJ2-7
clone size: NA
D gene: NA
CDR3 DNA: TGTGCCAGCAGCGTCCCGGTGGGTGGCGACGAGGAGTACTTC
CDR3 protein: CASSVPVGGDEEYF

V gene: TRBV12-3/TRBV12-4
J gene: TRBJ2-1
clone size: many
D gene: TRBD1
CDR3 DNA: TGTGCCAGCAGCCCTCCCGACAGGGAATACAATGAGCAGTTCTTC
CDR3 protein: CASSPPDREYNEQFF

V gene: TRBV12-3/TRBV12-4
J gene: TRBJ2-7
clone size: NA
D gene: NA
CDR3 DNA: TGTGCCAGCAGTGGTGGGTTCTACGAGCAGTACTTC
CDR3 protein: CASSGGFYEQYF

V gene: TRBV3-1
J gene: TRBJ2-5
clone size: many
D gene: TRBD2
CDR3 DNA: TGTGCCAGCAGCCAAGACGGGGGGAGCGAGACCCAGTACTTC
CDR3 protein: CASSQDGGSETQYF

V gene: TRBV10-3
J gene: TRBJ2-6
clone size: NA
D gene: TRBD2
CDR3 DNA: TGTGCCATCAGTGAGCCTGGCGGGGGGTCTGGGGACACCGTCCTGTCTTTC
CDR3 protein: CAISEPGGGSGDTVLSF

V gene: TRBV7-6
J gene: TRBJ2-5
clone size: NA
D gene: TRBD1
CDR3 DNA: TGTGCCAGCAGCCCGGCCAGGGGACAGGGGATCCAGTACTTC
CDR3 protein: CASSPARGQGIQYF

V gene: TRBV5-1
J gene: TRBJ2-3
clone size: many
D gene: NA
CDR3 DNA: TGCGCCAGCAGCCCGCGACTAGAGGTGGATACGCAGTATTTT
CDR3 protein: CASSPRLEVDTQYF

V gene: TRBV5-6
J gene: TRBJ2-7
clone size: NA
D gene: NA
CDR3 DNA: TGTGCCAGCAGCTTGGAAGGGCACGAGCAGTACTTC
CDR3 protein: CASSLEGHEQYF

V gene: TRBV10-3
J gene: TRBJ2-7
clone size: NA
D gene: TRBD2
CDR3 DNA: TGTGCCATCAGTGATATAGGCGGGGGGGCCGACGAGCAGTACTTC
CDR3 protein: CAISDIGGGADEQYF

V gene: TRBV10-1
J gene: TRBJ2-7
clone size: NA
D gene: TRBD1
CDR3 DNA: TGCGCCAGCAGTGAGGCGGGACAGGGGGACGAGCAGTACTTC
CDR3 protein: CASSEAGQGDEQYF